These 21 T cell receptor beta chains came from one sample sequenced in a study. TCRdb independently ran MiXCR on the 5' RACE reads; one entry per CDR3 protein. Among tens of thousands of distinct CDR3 sequences listed, around 26% were seen once. The sample consisted of tumor-infiltrating memory CD4+ T cells sorted from the breast tumor. Stated subset: memory CD4+ T cells, CD4+CD45RO+CD25-. The origin of the receptors is a female donor with breast cancer.

In the case of this clonotype: The junction shows a germline mismatch at one end, possibly a read error. This chain uses TRBV5-1 with TRBJ2-1; possibly TRBD1 for D (5 bases). CDR1 is SGHRS, CDR2 YFSETQ, per germline. The CDR3 is 16 amino acids. CDR3: CASSLPQGHGYNERFF. CDR3 nucleotides: TGCGCCAGCAGCTTACCTCAGGGTCACGGCTACAATGAGCGGTTCTTC.

This clonotype turned up a few times. The J gene is TRBJ2-1, the V gene TRBV12-3 or TRBV12-4; D call uncertain. V lost 8 bases, J lost 1 base, and 18 bases lay in between. This CDR3 has 16 residues. The CDR3 is CASSSLSQLSYNEQFF. DNA of the CDR3: TGTGCCAGCTCCTCCTTAAGTCAACTGTCCTACAATGAGCAGTTCTTC.

This clonotype was observed a handful of times. V is TRBV29-1 and J is TRBJ1-1; 8 bases are a match to TRBD1. Germline assignment: CDR1 SQVTM and CDR2 ANQGSEA. The CDR3 covers 14 residues. The ends lost 6 bases at V and 1 base at J; junction bases unmatched: 7. CDR3 residues: CSVWTGSGNTEAFF. CDR3 bases: TGCAGCGTCTGGACAGGGAGCGGGAACACTGAAGCTTTCTTT.

Ten or more counts support this clonotype. The chain has TRBV7-9 and TRBJ2-3, with D hard to call. Trimming removed 5 bases at V and 2 bases at J, with 5 bases between. The CDR3 is 12 amino acids. Germline CDR1 is SEHNR and CDR2 is FQNEAQ (reference sequence). CDR3 nucleotides: TGTGCCAGCAGCCGATCCACAGATACGCAGTATTTT. Encoded protein: CASSRSTDTQYF.

V usage is TRBV12-5 and J usage is TRBJ2-5; D remains unclear. Trimming pared 5 bases from V and 5 bases from J, leaving 12 bases between. The CDR3 spans 13 residues. CDR1 is LGHNT, CDR2 FRNRAP, per germline. The CDR3 nucleotides are TGTGCTAGTGGTCCGCCCGTAGGTGAGACCCAGTACTTC. It specifies CASGPPVGETQYF.

This clonotype was seen a few times. The chain employs TRBV6-1 and TRBJ2-6; unclear D gene. The CDR3 has 12 residues. From germline, CDR1 is MNHNS and CDR2 SASEGT. V lost 7 bases to trimming and J lost 4 bases, with 5 bases between them. As DNA, the CDR3 is TGTGCCAGCACTCGCGGGGCCAACGTCCTGACTTTC. This sequence encodes CASTRGANVLTF.

This clonotype was counted between two and nine times. The gene calls are TRBV5-1 and TRBJ1-2; D uncertain. The CDR3 is made up of 16 amino acids. V was shortened by 4 bases and J by 0 bases, with 16 bases between the two germline ends. Per the germline V gene, CDR1 is SGHRS and CDR2 is YFSETQ. CDR3 in amino acids: CASSPGSTVANYGYTF. Here the CDR3 DNA reads TGCGCCAGCAGCCCAGGTTCGACCGTTGCTAACTATGGCTACACCTTC.

This chain links TRBV19 with TRBJ1-1; no clear D gene. The CDR3 runs 12 residues. Trimming shortened V by 3 bases and J by 5 bases, and 7 bases separated the two germline ends. Germline V gives CDR1 LNHDA, CDR2 SQIVND (reference sequence). CDR3 amino acids: CASSIAGTEAFF. The CDR3 DNA reads TGTGCCAGTAGTATTGCGGGGACTGAAGCTTTCTTT.

Details on this clonotype: A much larger clone is a single base away; this may be a read error. This chain joins TRBV29-1 and TRBJ1-2, with TRBD1 matching 8 bases. CDR3 length equals 17 residues. Germline V gives CDR1 SQVTM, CDR2 ANQGSEA. The CDR3, as DNA: TGCAGCGGTGAAAATATTCCCGGGACAGGAACTAACTATGGCTACACCTTC. It yields the protein CSGENIPGTGTNYGYTF.

The rearrangement links TRBV7-9 to TRBJ2-3, with no clear D. Germline CDR1 is SEHNR and CDR2 is FQNEAQ (reference sequence). CDR3 size: 12 residues. The ends were cut back, 5 bases at V and 6 bases at J, with 9 bases in the middle. Written as DNA, the CDR3 is TGTGCCAGCAGCCACAACGCGGATACGCAGTATTTT. It is translated as CASSHNADTQYF.

This rearrangement joins TRBV5-5 to TRBJ2-2; no clear D gene. The CDR3 sequence is 15 residues long. CDR1 is SGHKS and CDR2 is YYEKEE in the germline V gene (reference sequence). V was cut by 0 bases and J by 4 bases, with 10 bases left in between. The DNA for the CDR3 is TGTGCCAGCAGCTTGGTCGGGCTATCCACCGGGGAGCTGTTTTTT. This translates into CASSLVGLSTGELFF.

The chain uses TRBV27 and TRBJ1-1; possible D gene TRBD1, 5 bases. Germline V lookup: CDR1 MNHEY, CDR2 SMNVEV (reference sequence). Trimming stripped 5 bases from V and 4 bases from J, with 11 bases between. The CDR3 contains 13 residues. CDR3 loop: CASSISRGTEAFF. In DNA, the CDR3 is TGTGCCAGCAGTATCTCAAGGGGCACTGAAGCTTTCTTT.

The chain links TRBV5-1 to TRBJ2-1, with unresolved D. Trimming took off 2 bases at V and 3 bases at J, with 3 bases between the two ends. This CDR3 contains 12 residues. Germline CDR1 is SGHRS and CDR2 is YFSETQ. The CDR3 region has the DNA TGCGCCAGCAGCTTCCACTACAATGAGCAGTTCTTC. This sequence encodes CASSFHYNEQFF.

This clonotype was counted a few times. This chain uses TRBV4-1 with TRBJ2-7, with D possibly being TRBD1 (6 bases). V lost 4 bases and J 1 base, leaving 11 bases between the germline ends. Looked up from germline, CDR1 is MGHRA and CDR2 is YSYEKL. CDR3 length: 14 amino acids. CDR3 amino acids: CASSRPGQSYEQYF. The CDR3 DNA sequence: TGCGCCAGCAGCCGACCGGGACAATCCTACGAGCAGTACTTC.

The chain recombines TRBV20-1 with TRBJ1-2, with 10 nucleotides matching TRBD1. This CDR3 contains 16 residues. The V gene's germline CDR1 is DFQATT and CDR2 SNEGSKA (reference sequence). Trimming removed 1 base from V and 4 bases from J; junction bases left unmatched: 9. The CDR3 region has the DNA TGCAGTGCTAGAGCAAGACAGGGGGCTGGAGCCTATGGCTACACCTTC. This codes for CSARARQGAGAYGYTF.

V is TRBV2 and J is TRBJ2-1; TRBD2 agrees at 7 bases. The junction had 4 bases not matched to a gene; V was cut back by 4 bases and J by 4 bases. The germline gives CDR1 SNHLY, CDR2 FYNNEI. CDR3 size: 14 residues. DNA for the CDR3: TGTGCCAGCAGTGGCACAGCGGGGTACAATGAGCAGTTCTTC. Translated: CASSGTAGYNEQFF.

This clonotype was found a few times. CDR3 amino acids: CAISEQGAQGYTF. The CDR3 region has the DNA TGTGCCATCAGTGAGCAGGGGGCGCAAGGCTACACCTTC. The gene calls are TRBV10-3 and TRBJ1-2, with 8 bases fitting TRBD1. V was clipped by 2 bases and J by 8 bases; unmatched bases: 4. Looked up from germline, CDR1 is ENHRY and CDR2 is SYGVKD. This CDR3 is 13 amino acids long.

The V call is TRBV5-1, the J call TRBJ2-7, with 7 bases lining up with TRBD1. The CDR3 spans 14 residues. Germline CDR1 and CDR2: SGHRS and YFSETQ. With 4 bases clipped from V and 4 bases from J, the junction kept 8 bases outside the gene matches. The CDR3: CASSQADRRYEQYF. In DNA, the CDR3 is TGCGCCAGCAGCCAAGCGGACAGGCGATACGAGCAGTACTTC.

J is TRBJ2-7 and V is TRBV6-2 or TRBV6-3; the D gene is possibly TRBD1 (5 bases). The V gene lost 6 bases and the J gene lost 6 bases, with 15 bases spanning the gap. The CDR3 covers 13 residues. From germline, CDR1 is MNHEY and CDR2 SVGEGT. The CDR3 sequence is CASRRDSTSEQYF. CDR3 in DNA: TGTGCCAGCAGACGCGACAGCACCTCCGAGCAGTACTTC.

The chain links TRBV5-1 to TRBJ2-3; D gene unclear. V dropped 0 bases and J dropped 4 bases, with 9 bases sitting between them. The germline CDR1 and CDR2 sequences are SGHRS and YFSETQ. The CDR3 runs 14 residues. CDR3 nucleotide sequence: TGCGCCAGCAGCTTGGTGCTCGGCGCAGATACGCAGTATTTT. The encoded protein is CASSLVLGADTQYF.

This clonotype showed up many times. The V gene is TRBV7-9, the J gene TRBJ1-1, with D possibly matching TRBD1 (5 bases). The CDR3 spans 13 residues. Per the germline V gene, CDR1 is SEHNR and CDR2 is FQNEAQ (reference sequence). V was cut by 8 bases and J by 2 bases, with 12 bases left in between. The CDR3 spells CASSRGSNTEAFF. The CDR3 DNA reads as TGTGCCAGCTCCCGGGGGTCCAACACTGAAGCTTTCTTT.